The 15 T cell receptor beta chains below come from one sample, sequenced in a study of OX40 agonist ivuxolimab in advanced cancers. Measured with immunoSEQ multiplex PCR; TCRdb has only the in-frame clones, and not every one. The table has approximately 58,000 clones, about 85% seen once. The material sequenced was CD4+ or CD8+ T cells sorted from blood, taken in a trial of the OX40 agonist ivuxolimab. The receptors were gathered from an adult with an advanced solid tumor such as melanoma, head and neck, liver or kidney cancer.

V and J are TRBV11-2 and TRBJ2-1; 9 bases agree with TRBD1. This CDR3 spans 13 amino acids. CDR1 SGHAT and CDR2 FQNNGV come from the germline V gene. V shed 5 bases and J 9 bases; nucleotides not matched to a gene: 5. CDR3 coding DNA: TGTGCCAGCAGCATCGACAGGGGGGCTGAGCAGTTCTTC. Protein sequence: CASSIDRGAEQFF.

This chain joins TRBV27 and TRBJ2-5; 8 nucleotides match TRBD1. CDR1 and CDR2 from the germline V gene are MNHEY and SMNVEV (reference sequence). There are 13 residues in the CDR3. The J segment lost 2 bases and the V segment lost 4 bases, leaving 0 bases of the junction unmatched. The CDR3 DNA sequence: TGTGCCAGCAGTTGGACAGGGCAAGAGACCCAGTACTTC. It encodes CASSWTGQETQYF.

The chain combines TRBV27 with TRBJ2-5, with D possibly matching TRBD2 (6 bases). In germline, CDR1 is MNHEY, CDR2 SMNVEV (reference sequence). Trimming left V 2 bases short and J 4 bases short, with 8 bases between. This CDR3 contains 13 residues. The CDR3 region has the DNA TGTGCCAGCAGTTTACGGAGGGGAGAGACCCAGTACTTC. Amino acids: CASSLRRGETQYF.

The chain carries TRBV5-6 and TRBJ2-7; D is perhaps TRBD1 (6 bases). The CDR3 is 16 residues long. Germline CDR1 reads SGHDT; CDR2 reads YYEEEE. Between the trimmed V and J ends, which lost 2 bases and 5 bases, there was a span of 20 bases. CDR3 amino acids: CASSLIPGHGLNEQYF. CDR3 sequence (DNA): TGTGCCAGCAGCTTAATTCCGGGACATGGTCTCAACGAGCAGTACTTC. The variable domain in full, completed from reference TRBV5-6 and TRBJ2-7, reads DAGVTQSPTHLIKTRGQQVTLRCSPKSGHDTVSWYQQALGQGPQFIFQYYEEEERQRGNFPDRFSGHQFPNYSSELNVNALLLGDSALYLCASSLIPGHGLNEQYFGPGTRLTVT.

This clone has just one count. The chain has TRBV19 and TRBJ1-5; D is undetermined. V lost 3 bases and J lost 4, with 7 bases in between. The CDR3 has 13 residues. CDR1 is LNHDA, CDR2 SQIVND, per germline (reference sequence). CDR3 sequence (DNA): TGTGCCAGTAGTATGACTAGGAATCAGCCCCAGCATTTT. Translation gives CASSMTRNQPQHF.

A single count supports this clone. The chain is built from TRBV5-1 and TRBJ2-2; D is unclear. Trimming removed 6 bases from V and 4 bases from J, with 13 bases in between. Germline CDR1 SGHRS, CDR2 YFSETQ. The length of the CDR3 is 14 residues. The CDR3 DNA follows: TGCGCCAGCAAGTTGGCCGTCAGCACCGGGGAGCTGTTTTTT. It encodes CASKLAVSTGELFF. The full variable domain, completed using reference TRBV5-1 and TRBJ2-2, is KAGVTQTPRYLIKTRGQQVTLSCSPISGHRSVSWYQQTPGQGLQFLFEYFSETQRNKGNFPGRFSGRQFSNSRSEMNVSTLELGDSALYLCASKLAVSTGELFFGEGSRLTVL.

This chain uses TRBV21-1 with TRBJ1-1. TRBV21-1 is tagged as a pseudogene. This CDR3 is built from 15 residues. The chain's CDR3 is CASRFISPGLFIAFF. The CDR3 nucleotides read TGTGCCAGCAGGTTCATCTCCCCGGGGTTGTTTATAGCTTTCTTT.

The chain has TRBV7-2 and TRBJ2-1, with 12 positions matching TRBD2. This CDR3 has 16 residues. The germline V gene encodes CDR1 SGHTA and CDR2 FQGNSA. V was pared by 5 bases and J by 4 bases, with 6 bases of the junction left unmatched. CDR3 residues: CASSPSSGGGYNEQFF. The CDR3, as DNA: TGTGCCAGCAGCCCCTCTAGCGGGGGGGGGTACAATGAGCAGTTCTTC.

The V gene is TRBV4-3, the J gene TRBJ1-6, with unresolved D. Germline V lookup: CDR1 LGHNA, CDR2 YSLEER. Trimming removed 2 bases from V and 8 bases from J, with 7 bases in between. The CDR3 contains 13 residues. In nucleotides, the CDR3 is TGCGCCAGCAGCCAACAAGCTGATTCACCCCTCCACTTT. It translates to CASSQQADSPLHF.

This rearrangement joins TRBV6-5 to TRBJ1-1; no reliable D call. Germline V gene data show CDR1 as MNHEY and CDR2 as SVGAGI. There are 14 residues in the CDR3. V was pared by 5 bases and J by 5 bases, with 15 bases between. CDR3 sequence reads: CASSPRGGLTEAFF. CDR3 sequence (DNA): TGTGCCAGCAGTCCACGAGGAGGGTTGACTGAAGCTTTCTTT.

The chain joins TRBV29-1 to TRBJ2-7; 10 bases line up with TRBD1. There are 14 residues in the CDR3. V shed 6 bases and J 6 bases; nucleotides not matched to a gene: 11. CDR1 is SQVTM, CDR2 ANQGSEA, per germline. The CDR3: CSVDTGTGESEQYF. CDR3 bases: TGCAGCGTGGATACCGGGACAGGGGAGTCCGAGCAGTACTTC.

This clone was detected many times. The chain employs TRBV9 and TRBJ2-5; D perhaps matches TRBD2 (6 bases). The germline gives CDR1 SGDLS, CDR2 YYNGEE. This CDR3 comprises 15 residues. Deletions cut 0 bases from V and 2 bases from J, with 11 bases between. In DNA form, the CDR3 reads TGTGCCAGCAGCGTAGCTGGAGGGATTCAAGAGACCCAGTACTTC. Protein: CASSVAGGIQETQYF.

The rearrangement links TRBV10-1 to TRBJ2-1; 9 nucleotides match TRBD2. V was clipped by 3 bases and J by 2 bases; unmatched bases: 8. Germline V gene sequence: CDR1 WNHNN, CDR2 SYGVQD (reference sequence). CDR3 length: 17 residues. This CDR3 is CASSDRRGGRAYNEQFF. CDR3 nucleotides: TGCGCCAGCAGTGACCGGAGGGGCGGGAGGGCCTACAATGAGCAGTTCTTC.

J is TRBJ2-2 and V is TRBV9; 9 nucleotides align to TRBD2. The V and J ends lost 4 bases and 5 bases, in that order; junction bases with no gene match: 6. The CDR3 runs to 15 residues. Germline lookup yields CDR1 SGDLS and CDR2 YYNGEE. CDR3 nucleotides: TGTGCCAGCAGCCCCGGACTAGCGAGAACCGGGGAGCTGTTTTTT. Its protein product is CASSPGLARTGELFF.

The chain combines TRBV5-6 with TRBJ1-1, with no clear D. There are 14 residues in the CDR3. Germline V gives CDR1 SGHDT, CDR2 YYEEEE. The V gene lost 1 base and the J gene lost 6 bases, with 13 bases spanning the gap. The CDR3 sequence is CASSLREGSAEAFF. DNA of the CDR3: TGTGCCAGCAGCTTGCGCGAAGGGAGTGCTGAAGCTTTCTTT.